These 9 T cell receptor beta chains were sequenced from one sample in a study of blood T cell repertoires in COVID-19. Sequencing used immunoSEQ multiplex PCR; TCRdb keeps in-frame clones, though not all of them. The table has fewer than 15,000 clones, about 88% seen once; the top ten hold roughly 2.5%. Sequencing was done on a sample of peripheral blood. These receptor sequences come from a human donor in a cohort sampled during active COVID-19.

The chain links TRBV5-4 to TRBJ1-4; D is possibly TRBD1 (5 bases). Between the trimmed V and J ends, which lost 4 bases and 0 bases, there was a span of 13 bases. CDR3 size: 16 residues. Germline V CDR1 and CDR2: SGHNT, YYREEE (reference sequence). CDR3 region: CASSPQGGATNEKLFF. The CDR3 DNA is TGTGCCAGCAGCCCTCAGGGAGGAGCAACTAATGAAAAACTGTTTTTT. Filled out from reference TRBV5-4 and TRBJ1-4, the complete variable domain reads ETGVTQSPTHLIKTRGQQVTLRCSSQSGHNTVSWYQQALGQGPQFIFQYYREEENGRGNFPPRFSGLQFPNYSSELNVNALELDDSALYLCASSPQGGATNEKLFFGSGTQLSVL.

The rearrangement uses TRBV19 and TRBJ1-2; no clear D gene. This CDR3 contains 14 residues. Trimming pared 2 bases from V and 2 bases from J, leaving 9 bases between. Germline V gene lookup returns CDR1 LNHDA and CDR2 SQIVND (reference sequence). The CDR3 spells CASSIPPRNYGYTF. CDR3 in DNA: TGTGCCAGTAGTATACCCCCTCGGAACTATGGCTACACCTTC.

The chain combines TRBV4-2 with TRBJ1-4, with no clear D. Trimming took 3 bases from V and 6 from J, leaving 17 bases between them. CDR1 LGHNA and CDR2 YNFKEQ come from the germline V gene. The CDR3 totals 16 residues. The CDR3 DNA follows: TGTGCCAGCAGCCAGGGAGATGAGGTCATAGATGAAAAACTGTTTTTT. Translating it yields CASSQGDEVIDEKLFF.

In DNA, the CDR3 is TGTGCCAGCAGTTCACACGCCGGGGGGAAGACCCAGTACTTC. This translates into CASSSHAGGKTQYF. This chain connects TRBV27 to TRBJ2-5, with 7 bases aligning to TRBD2. The length of the CDR3 is 14 residues. Germline CDR1 reads MNHEY; CDR2 reads SMNVEV (reference sequence). The J segment lost 6 bases and the V segment lost 4 bases, leaving 8 bases of the junction unmatched.

The chain combines TRBV10-3 with TRBJ2-1; 9 nucleotides agree with TRBD1. The CDR3 loop spans 15 amino acids. Germline CDR1 ENHRY, CDR2 SYGVKD. Trimming took 6 bases from V and 8 from J; bases not matched to a gene: 11. The CDR3 region has the DNA TGTGCCATCAGCACCCCGGGACAGGGAGCCTATGAGCAGTTCTTC. Protein: CAISTPGQGAYEQFF.

V gene TRBV6-5 combines with J gene TRBJ1-2; the match to TRBD1 covers 8 bases. Germline V lookup: CDR1 MNHEY, CDR2 SVGAGI. This CDR3 is built from 13 residues. The V gene end was trimmed by 6 bases and the J gene end by 4 bases; junction bases not matched to a gene: 4. As DNA, the CDR3 is TGTGCCAGCAGCTCTGGACAGGGCTATGGCTACACCTTC. Residues: CASSSGQGYGYTF.

V is TRBV6-5 and J is TRBJ2-3; tentatively, D is TRBD2 (5 bases). V gave up 4 bases and J gave up 6 bases, with 8 bases separating them. There are 12 residues in the CDR3. From germline, CDR1 is MNHEY and CDR2 SVGAGI. The CDR3 is CASSSLEDTQYF. CDR3 coding DNA: TGTGCCAGCAGTTCACTAGAGGATACGCAGTATTTT.

The chain is built from TRBV3-1 (or the pseudogene TRBV3-2) and TRBJ2-7, with a possible D match to TRBD2 (5 bases). The CDR3 runs to 14 residues. Germline lookup yields CDR1 LGHDT and CDR2 YNNKEL (reference sequence). Trimming stripped 1 base from V and 0 bases from J, with 7 bases between. The CDR3, as DNA: TGTGCCAGCAGCCAAGCCGGGAACTCCTACGAGCAGTACTTC. Its translation: CASSQAGNSYEQYF.

In this sample, this clone turned up once. The rearrangement links TRBV5-1 to TRBJ2-2; D is undetermined. Germline CDR1 is SGHRS and CDR2 is YFSETQ. Trimming removed 0 bases from V and 3 bases from J, with 6 bases in between. The CDR3 spans 14 residues. CDR3 nucleotides: TGCGCCAGCAGCTTGGTCGCAGACACCGGGGAGCTGTTTTTT. Translation gives CASSLVADTGELFF.